This TCR beta chain originates from a study of a mutant IDH1 vaccine in newly diagnosed glioma. Study information: Beforehand, treatment had been radiotherapy, temozolomide, or both; the majority received both.

Time point specified: week 23, last vaccination. Each dose delivered 300 ug of mutant IDH1 20-mer peptide subcutaneously with imiquimod. Donors' newly diagnosed IDH1-mutant WHO grade 3 or 4 astrocytomas lacked nuclear ATRX. The CDR3 length is 15 residues. V was cut by 4 bases and J by 2 bases, with 15 bases left in between. In germline, CDR1 is ENHRY, CDR2 SYGVKD. The protocol was immunoSEQ multiplex PCR, while the TCRdb copy is restricted to in-frame clones and leaves out a portion. This table holds 77,000 or so clones, approximately 85% found once. Study observations and caveats: Among patients, around 93% showed immune responses induced by the vaccine. Seemingly, top peripheral T cell clonotype changes bore no relation to pseudoprogression.

A single count supports this clone. Its antigen is still unknown. The chain has TRBV10-3 and TRBJ2-7; D possibly corresponds to TRBD1 (6 bases). This clonotype was obtained from a woman between 50 and 59 years old with glioma. Sequenced here: PBMCs, sampled from a glioma patient whose treatment included an IDH1 peptide vaccine. The CDR3 protein is CAISATGKGAYEQYF. CDR3 DNA sequence: TGTGCCATCAGTGCGACAGGAAAAGGGGCCTACGAGCAGTACTTC.